Each of the 28 T cell receptor beta chains below was sequenced from the same sample in a study of OX40 agonist ivuxolimab in advanced cancers. Clones were sequenced by immunoSEQ multiplex PCR, and TCRdb holds only the in-frame ones, with some missing. The table includes over 35,000 clones, 80% to 90% detected once. Sample: CD4+ or CD8+ T cells sorted from blood, taken in a trial of the OX40 agonist ivuxolimab. All receptors come from an adult with an advanced solid tumor such as melanoma, head and neck, liver or kidney cancer.

The J gene is TRBJ2-5, the V gene TRBV27; D gene unclear. CDR1 is MNHEY and CDR2 is SMNVEV in the germline V gene (reference sequence). This CDR3 has 12 amino acids. V lost 6 bases and J 3 bases, leaving 8 bases between the germline ends. Here the CDR3 reads CASRGYEETQYF. CDR3 nucleotide sequence: TGTGCCAGCAGGGGATATGAAGAGACCCAGTACTTC.

This sequence joins TRBV28 and TRBJ2-2; 13 bases are shared with TRBD2. This CDR3 comprises 17 residues. V was pared by 5 bases and J by 3 bases, with 6 bases of the junction left unmatched. Germline V lookup: CDR1 MDHEN, CDR2 SYDVKM. The CDR3 sequence: CASSPPGLAGHTGELFF. CDR3 DNA: TGTGCCAGCAGTCCGCCGGGACTAGCGGGACACACCGGGGAGCTGTTTTTT.

The chain recombines TRBV7-9 with TRBJ1-6, with 7 bases lining up with TRBD1. The V and J ends lost 5 bases and 8 bases, in that order; junction bases with no gene match: 9. The CDR3 runs 15 residues. Germline V gives CDR1 SEHNR, CDR2 FQNEAQ (reference sequence). The CDR3 bases are TGTGCCAGCAGCCCCACTCAGGGGGGCGATTCACCCCTCCACTTT. This codes for CASSPTQGGDSPLHF.

The chain employs TRBV30 and TRBJ2-1, with 8 bases matching TRBD2. Germline CDR1 and CDR2: GTSNPN and SVGIG (reference sequence). Trimming removed 1 base from V and 6 bases from J; junction bases left unmatched: 11. CDR3 length equals 16 residues. CDR3 bases: TGTGCCTGGAGTGCCTGGGCGGGAGGTCAGGGCAATGAGCAGTTCTTC. Translation: CAWSAWAGGQGNEQFF.

Points on this clone: At one end, the junction sequence differs from germline, possibly due to a read error. The V and J genes are TRBV6-1 and TRBJ1-2, with 9 bases aligning to TRBD1. Germline CDR1 MNHNS, CDR2 SASEGT. The CDR3 extends over 14 amino acids. CDR3 region: CTSRQGTGNYGYTF. CDR3 bases: TGTACCAGCAGGCAGGGGACAGGGAACTATGGCTACACCTTC.

The rearrangement uses TRBV5-4 and TRBJ1-2; D is perhaps TRBD1 (6 bases). The CDR3 loop spans 14 amino acids. V was pared by 2 bases and J by 3 bases, with 11 bases between. CDR1 is SGHNT, CDR2 YYREEE, per germline (reference sequence). CDR3 coding DNA: TGTGCCAGCAGCTTTACAGGGCCGTACTATGGCTACACCTTC. The encoded protein is CASSFTGPYYGYTF.

This chain joins TRBV10-1 and TRBJ2-1, with TRBD2 matching 11 bases. The CDR3 runs to 17 residues. Germline trimming cut 3 bases from V and 7 bases from J; bases unmatched to any gene: 11. Germline loops: CDR1 WNHNN, CDR2 SYGVQD (reference sequence). The CDR3 nucleotides are TGCGCCAGCAGTGAAGATCGGAGTACTAGCGGGAGAAATGAGCAGTTCTTC. It translates to CASSEDRSTSGRNEQFF.

The chain has TRBV7-9 and TRBJ2-7; 8 bases map to TRBD2. CDR3 length equals 16 residues. CDR1 is SEHNR, CDR2 FQNEAQ, per germline (reference sequence). V lost 5 bases, J lost 4 bases, and 13 bases stayed unmatched. The CDR3 DNA sequence: TGTGCCAGCAGCGCCCGGACTAGCTGGGGGGTTTACGAGCAGTACTTC. Translation gives CASSARTSWGVYEQYF.

The genes are TRBV28 and TRBJ2-2, with D uncertain. V lost 6 bases to trimming and J lost 2 bases, with 7 bases between them. Germline CDR1 and CDR2: MDHEN and SYDVKM. CDR3 length: 13 residues. The CDR3 coding sequence is TGTGCCAGCAGGGCCACCAACACCGGGGAGCTGTTTTTT. This gives the protein CASRATNTGELFF.

The CDR3 DNA reads as TGTGCCAGCAGCTTAGGAGGACAATACTACAATGAGCAGTTCTTC. Translation gives CASSLGGQYYNEQFF. The chain carries TRBV7-2 and TRBJ2-1, with D perhaps matching TRBD1 (5 bases). CDR1 is SGHTA and CDR2 is FQGNSA in the germline V gene. V dropped 1 base and J dropped 3 bases, with 10 bases sitting between them. This CDR3 has 15 amino acids.

As to this clone: One end of the junction does not line up with germline, which may come from a read error. The J gene is TRBJ2-5, the V gene TRBV7-7; weak D call: TRBD1 (7 bases). Per germline, CDR1 SSHAT and CDR2 FNYEAQ (reference sequence). The length of the CDR3 is 15 residues. CDR3: CASSLGGTAKETQYF. CDR3 DNA: TGTGCTAGCAGCTTAGGGGGGACAGCGAAAGAGACCCAGTACTTC. Full variable domain (missing parts from reference TRBV7-7 and TRBJ2-5): GAGVSQSPRYKVTKRGQDVTLRCDPISSHATLYWYQQALGQGPEFLTYFNYEAQPDKSGLPSDRFSAERPEGSISTLTIQRTEQRDSAMYRCASSLGGTAKETQYFGPGTRLLVL.

The CDR3 region has the DNA TGTGCCATCAGTGCTGGGGATAGGGATGAGCAGTTCTTC. It yields the protein CAISAGDRDEQFF. The chain joins TRBV10-3 to TRBJ2-1, with D uncertain. V lost 4 bases and J lost 8, with 12 bases in between. This CDR3 has 13 amino acids. Germline values: CDR1 ENHRY, CDR2 SYGVKD.

Comment on this clone: Germline is not matched at one junction end, which may reflect a read error. V and J are TRBV7-4 and TRBJ1-4; 9 nucleotides line up with TRBD1. This CDR3 has 17 residues. CDR1 and CDR2 (germline): SGHVT, SQSDAQ. The CDR3 nucleotides are TGTGCCGGCAGCTTGGGTAATGACAGGGGGGATAATGAAAAACTGTTTTTT. It specifies CAGSLGNDRGDNEKLFF.

The J gene is TRBJ1-5, the V gene TRBV2, with unresolved D. This CDR3 has 13 residues. Trimming took 6 bases from V and 4 from J, leaving 10 bases between them. Germline V CDR1 and CDR2: SNHLY, FYNNEI. CDR3: CASRPDGNQPQHF. The CDR3 region has the DNA TGTGCCAGCAGACCAGACGGAAATCAGCCCCAGCATTTT.

This chain uses TRBV10-3 with TRBJ2-7; D gene unclear. Trimming took 3 bases from V and 2 from J, leaving 11 bases between them. Germline-derived CDR1 and CDR2 are ENHRY and SYGVKD. The CDR3 sequence is 14 residues long. The CDR3 spells CAISDRTVTYEQYF. CDR3 bases: TGTGCCATCAGTGACCGGACGGTCACCTACGAGCAGTACTTC.

The CDR3 sequence is CASSLGGVDTGELFF. Here the CDR3 DNA reads TGTGCCAGCAGCTTAGGAGGGGTGGACACCGGGGAGCTGTTTTTT. The V and J genes are TRBV7-3 and TRBJ2-2; D is possibly TRBD2 (6 bases). Germline V gene sequence: CDR1 SGHTA, CDR2 FQGTGA. This CDR3 is built from 15 residues. V lost 2 bases, J lost 3 bases, and 10 bases lay in between.

V and J are TRBV4-2 and TRBJ2-3, with 15 bases matching TRBD2. Germline V gives CDR1 LGHNA, CDR2 YNFKEQ. This CDR3 has 16 amino acids. V was pared by 5 bases and J by 6 bases, with 6 bases of the junction left unmatched. The CDR3, as DNA: TGTGCCAGCAGCTCTGGGACTAGCGGGGGGACCGATACGCAGTATTTT. Amino acids: CASSSGTSGGTDTQYF.

The chain carries TRBV14 and TRBJ2-5; 8 bases are shared with TRBD1. The CDR3 runs 17 residues. CDR1 and CDR2 from the germline V gene are SGHDN and FVKESK. V dropped 0 bases and J dropped 4; count of bases not matched to a gene: 10. The CDR3 sequence: CASSQDPWQGARETQYF. The CDR3 DNA sequence: TGTGCCAGCAGCCAAGATCCCTGGCAGGGGGCGAGAGAGACCCAGTACTTC.

The chain recombines TRBV5-8 with TRBJ2-6; D is uncertain. CDR3 length: 15 residues. The ends were cut back, 4 bases at V and 1 base at J, with 9 bases in the middle. CDR1 and CDR2 (germline): SGHTS, YDEGEE. The CDR3 DNA sequence: TGTGCCAGCAGCCGCCTAGGGTCTGGGGCCAACGTCCTGACTTTC. It specifies CASSRLGSGANVLTF.

The gene calls are TRBV28 and TRBJ2-7; D not resolved. V gave up 3 bases and J gave up 0 bases, with 9 bases separating them. This CDR3 has 14 amino acids. Germline CDR1 and CDR2: MDHEN and SYDVKM. In DNA, the CDR3 is TGTGCCAGCAGTTTGGGTGCCAGCTCCTACGAGCAGTACTTC. It yields the protein CASSLGASSYEQYF.

The rearrangement joins TRBV28 to TRBJ2-5, with 8 bases that match TRBD2. With V trimmed by 8 bases and J by 5 bases, 7 bases remained unmatched. The CDR3 loop spans 13 amino acids. Germline assignment: CDR1 MDHEN and CDR2 SYDVKM. The CDR3 reads CASHSGRGETQYF. In DNA form, the CDR3 reads TGTGCCAGCCACAGCGGGAGAGGGGAGACCCAGTACTTC.

This clone was seen a handful of times. The chain links TRBV5-1 to TRBJ2-3; 7 bases are a match to TRBD2. This CDR3 is 15 amino acids long. V shed 0 bases, J shed 6 bases, and the junction held 7 bases outside the gene matches. CDR1 is SGHRS and CDR2 is YFSETQ in the germline V gene. The CDR3 DNA follows: TGCGCCAGCAGCTTGGGGCAACCCGGGGGGGATACGCAGTATTTT. This codes for CASSLGQPGGDTQYF.

The rearrangement joins TRBV9 to TRBJ2-5, with D maybe TRBD1 (5 bases). The CDR3 has 12 residues. Between the trimmed V and J ends, which lost 3 bases and 7 bases, there was a span of 10 bases. The germline CDR1 and CDR2 sequences are SGDLS and YYNGEE. CDR3: CASSAGSGTQYF. The DNA of the CDR3 is TGTGCCAGCAGCGCAGGGTCGGGGACCCAGTACTTC. Filled out from reference TRBV9 and TRBJ2-5, the complete variable domain reads DSGVTQTPKHLITATGQRVTLRCSPRSGDLSVYWYQQSLDQGLQFLIQYYNGEERAKGNILERFSAQQFPDLHSELNLSSLELGDSALYFCASSAGSGTQYFGPGTRLLVL.

This clone was detected once. This chain uses TRBV2 with TRBJ1-1; 10 bases align to TRBD1. The germline CDR1 and CDR2 sequences are SNHLY and FYNNEI. The V gene end was trimmed by 6 bases and the J gene end by 4 bases; junction bases not matched to a gene: 8. This CDR3 is 15 amino acids long. CDR3 coding DNA: TGTGCCAGCAGGGGGACAGGGGAAACAGGCACTGAAGCTTTCTTT. Translating it yields CASRGTGETGTEAFF.

This clone came up a few times. This chain joins TRBV19 and TRBJ1-2, with D uncertain. V dropped 5 bases and J dropped 1 base, with 8 bases sitting between them. The CDR3 spans 13 residues. Germline V gene lookup returns CDR1 LNHDA and CDR2 SQIVND (reference sequence). CDR3 DNA sequence: TGTGCCAGTAGTCTGGACGGTAACTATGGCTACACCTTC. Translation: CASSLDGNYGYTF. The variable domain in full, completed from reference TRBV19 and TRBJ1-2, reads DGGITQSPKYLFRKEGQNVTLSCEQNLNHDAMYWYRQDPGQGLRLIYYSQIVNDFQKGDIAEGYSVSREKKESFPLTVTSAQKNPTAFYLCASSLDGNYGYTFGSGTRLTVV.

J is TRBJ2-7 and V is TRBV5-6; 11 bases are a match to TRBD1. V shed 0 bases and J 4 bases; nucleotides not matched to a gene: 3. The V gene's germline CDR1 is SGHDT and CDR2 YYEEEE. This CDR3 comprises 15 residues. CDR3 amino acids: CASSLVGTGGYEQYF. DNA of the CDR3: TGTGCCAGCAGCTTGGTCGGGACAGGGGGTTACGAGCAGTACTTC.

The chain is built from TRBV5-1 and TRBJ2-1; D is ambiguous. Germline CDR1 and CDR2: SGHRS and YFSETQ. The V gene lost 4 bases and the J gene lost 8 bases, with 19 bases spanning the gap. This CDR3 comprises 15 residues. The CDR3 sequence is CASSEPGRGSDEQFF. The CDR3, as DNA: TGCGCCAGCAGCGAACCCGGCAGAGGTTCTGATGAGCAGTTCTTC. Drawing the rest from reference TRBV5-1 and TRBJ2-1, the complete variable domain is KAGVTQTPRYLIKTRGQQVTLSCSPISGHRSVSWYQQTPGQGLQFLFEYFSETQRNKGNFPGRFSGRQFSNSRSEMNVSTLELGDSALYLCASSEPGRGSDEQFFGPGTRLTVL.

The V gene is TRBV6-1, the J gene TRBJ1-5, with D possibly TRBD1 on 5 matching bases. The CDR3 totals 16 residues. CDR1 MNHNS and CDR2 SASEGT come from the germline V gene. V was trimmed by 3 bases and J by 6 bases, leaving 18 bases between them. The CDR3 is CASSDWGRGSRQPQHF. The CDR3 bases are TGTGCCAGCAGTGATTGGGGGAGGGGAAGCCGTCAGCCCCAGCATTTT.